This TCR beta chain emerged from a study of cytomegalovirus exposure and HLA in healthy donors. Study findings and constraints: In vitro experiments confirmed that three CMV-associated chains were specific for CMV antigens.

Concerning this clone: Antigen unknown.

It was with 60 Vbeta and 13 Jbeta primers that the PCR ran. Assay: immunoSEQ multiplex PCR; the TCRdb copy retains only in-frame clones and omits some. Its clone listing holds approximately 40,000 clones. The CDR3 contains 14 residues. The germline V and J ends were trimmed by 7 bases and 6 bases, with 16 bases remaining between them. Germline lookup yields CDR1 MDHEN and CDR2 SYDVKM. The material sequenced was PBMCs. The rearrangement uses TRBV28 and TRBJ1-5, with D tentatively TRBD1 (6 bases). This TCR came from a young woman in good health and CMV-seronegative. This CDR3 is CASNPKGVIQPQHF. The CDR3 bases are TGTGCCAGCAATCCCAAGGGGGTTATTCAGCCCCAGCATTTT.